The rows below give T cell receptor beta chains drawn from one sample of a study of early T cells in non-severe SARS-CoV-2 infection. TCRdb processed the 5' RACE reads anew with MiXCR; each CDR3 protein has one entry. The data contain 60,000 or so distinct CDR3 sequences, around an eighth of them singletons. Material: whole blood, obtained at baseline. These receptors all come from an adult who was a healthcare worker with PCR-confirmed SARS-CoV-2 infection or an uninfected control (not recorded which). Both conserved end residues are part of each CDR3. The order of the fields is V gene, clone size, J gene, D gene, CDR3 DNA, CDR3 protein. The D gene is left open where the match is weak. Clone size, where shown, is once, few, many, or a class for clones that have expanded.

v_call: TRBV7-2
clone_size: NA
j_call: TRBJ2-7
d_call: NA
cdr3_nt: TGTGCCAGCAGCTTACTCCTCAACGAGCAGTACTTC
cdr3_aa: CASSLLLNEQYF

v_call: TRBV29-1
clone_size: medium-sized
j_call: TRBJ1-3
d_call: NA
cdr3_nt: TGCAGCGTTGAAGTCGGGAGGAACACCATATATTTT
cdr3_aa: CSVEVGRNTIYF

v_call: TRBV4-3
clone_size: NA
j_call: TRBJ2-7
d_call: NA
cdr3_nt: TGCGCCAGCAGCCAAGATAAAGGGACCTACGAGCAGTACTTC
cdr3_aa: CASSQDKGTYEQYF

v_call: TRBV7-9
clone_size: many
j_call: TRBJ1-4
d_call: NA
cdr3_nt: TGTGCCAGCAGCAGGGGCGGGGTTAATGAAAAACTGTTTTTT
cdr3_aa: CASSRGGVNEKLFF

v_call: TRBV11-2
clone_size: NA
j_call: TRBJ2-1
d_call: NA
cdr3_nt: TGTGCCAGCAGCCACCTAAGAGTCGGGGGCGATGAGCAGTTCTTC
cdr3_aa: CASSHLRVGGDEQFF

v_call: TRBV11-2
clone_size: many
j_call: TRBJ2-7
d_call: NA
cdr3_nt: TGTGCCAGCAGCTTAGTGACAGGAGAATACTACGAGCAGTACTTC
cdr3_aa: CASSLVTGEYYEQYF

v_call: TRBV12-3/TRBV12-4
clone_size: NA
j_call: TRBJ2-5
d_call: TRBD2
cdr3_nt: TGTGCCAGCAGTTTAGGGTCTAGCGGGGTGGCCGAGACCCAGTACTTC
cdr3_aa: CASSLGSSGVAETQYF

v_call: TRBV29-1
clone_size: NA
j_call: TRBJ2-5
d_call: NA
cdr3_nt: TGCAGCGTTGGCGGGGGCAGTCTGGAGACCCAGTACTTC
cdr3_aa: CSVGGGSLETQYF

v_call: TRBV20-1
clone_size: few
j_call: TRBJ2-7
d_call: TRBD2
cdr3_nt: TGCAGTGCTACCGGACTAGCGGGAGACCAACGCTACGAGCAGTACTTC
cdr3_aa: CSATGLAGDQRYEQYF

v_call: TRBV7-6
clone_size: few
j_call: TRBJ1-3
d_call: NA
cdr3_nt: TGTGCCAGCAGCTACCGGGCGCCCCCTGGAAACACCATATATTTT
cdr3_aa: CASSYRAPPGNTIYF

v_call: TRBV12-3/TRBV12-4
clone_size: NA
j_call: TRBJ2-7
d_call: NA
cdr3_nt: TGTGCCAGCAGCCCCACCCGGTCCGAGCAGTACTTC
cdr3_aa: CASSPTRSEQYF

v_call: TRBV21-1
clone_size: few
j_call: TRBJ1-1
d_call: NA
cdr3_nt: TGTGCCAGCAACCCAGGGAAATGGACGGGATCTACCACTGAAGCTTTCTTT
cdr3_aa: CASNPGKWTGSTTEAFF

v_call: TRBV20-1
clone_size: NA
j_call: TRBJ2-1
d_call: NA
cdr3_nt: TGCAGTGCTAGAGCGTCCGGGACAAACAATGAGCAGTTCTTC
cdr3_aa: CSARASGTNNEQFF